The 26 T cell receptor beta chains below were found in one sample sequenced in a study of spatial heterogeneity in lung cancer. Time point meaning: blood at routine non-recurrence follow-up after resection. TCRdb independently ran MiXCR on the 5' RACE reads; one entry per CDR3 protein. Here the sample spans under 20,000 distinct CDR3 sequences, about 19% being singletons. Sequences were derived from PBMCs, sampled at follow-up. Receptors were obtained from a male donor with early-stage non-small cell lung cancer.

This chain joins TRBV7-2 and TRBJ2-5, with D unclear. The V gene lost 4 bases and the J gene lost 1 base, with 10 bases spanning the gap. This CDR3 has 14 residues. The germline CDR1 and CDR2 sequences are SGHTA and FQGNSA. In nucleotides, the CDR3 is TGTGCCAGCAGCTCCCCCGGCTCCCAAGAGACCCAGTACTTC. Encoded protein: CASSSPGSQETQYF.

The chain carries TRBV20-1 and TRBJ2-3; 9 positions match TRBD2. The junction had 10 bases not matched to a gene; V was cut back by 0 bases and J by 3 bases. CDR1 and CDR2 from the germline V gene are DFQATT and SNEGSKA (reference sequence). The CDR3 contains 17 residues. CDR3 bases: TGCAGTGCTAGAGACCCTCTAGCGGGGAAGGGAACAGATACGCAGTATTTT. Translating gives CSARDPLAGKGTDTQYF.

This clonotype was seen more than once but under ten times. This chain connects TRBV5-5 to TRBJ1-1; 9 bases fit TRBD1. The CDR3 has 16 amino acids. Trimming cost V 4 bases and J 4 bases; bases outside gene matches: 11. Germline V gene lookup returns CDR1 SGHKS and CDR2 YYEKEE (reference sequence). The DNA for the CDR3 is TGTGCCAGCAGCCAGGAGGGACAGGGCTTGGGCACTGAAGCTTTCTTT. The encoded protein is CASSQEGQGLGTEAFF. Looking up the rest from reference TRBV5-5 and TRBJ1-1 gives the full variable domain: DAGVTQSPTHLIKTRGQQVTLRCSPISGHKSVSWYQQVLGQGPQFIFQYYEKEERGRGNFPDRFSARQFPNYSSELNVNALLLGDSALYLCASSQEGQGLGTEAFFGQGTRLTVV.

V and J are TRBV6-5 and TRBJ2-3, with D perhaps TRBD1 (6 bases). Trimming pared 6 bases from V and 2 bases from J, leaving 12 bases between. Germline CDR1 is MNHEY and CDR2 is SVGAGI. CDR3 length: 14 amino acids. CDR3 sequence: CASSHRDSTDTQYF. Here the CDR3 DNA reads TGTGCCAGCAGCCACAGGGATTCCACAGATACGCAGTATTTT.

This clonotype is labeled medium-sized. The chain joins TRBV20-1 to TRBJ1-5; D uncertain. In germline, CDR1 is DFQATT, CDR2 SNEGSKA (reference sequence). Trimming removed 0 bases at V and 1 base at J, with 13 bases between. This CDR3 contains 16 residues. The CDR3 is CSARDLTAPSNQPQHF. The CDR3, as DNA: TGCAGTGCTAGAGATTTAACAGCACCAAGCAATCAGCCCCAGCATTTT.

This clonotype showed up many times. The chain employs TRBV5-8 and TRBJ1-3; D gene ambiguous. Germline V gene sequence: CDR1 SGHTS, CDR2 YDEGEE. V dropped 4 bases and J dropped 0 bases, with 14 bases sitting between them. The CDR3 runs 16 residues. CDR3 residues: CASSNGHLLSGNTIYF. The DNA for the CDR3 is TGTGCCAGCAGCAACGGCCATCTACTCTCTGGAAACACCATATATTTT.

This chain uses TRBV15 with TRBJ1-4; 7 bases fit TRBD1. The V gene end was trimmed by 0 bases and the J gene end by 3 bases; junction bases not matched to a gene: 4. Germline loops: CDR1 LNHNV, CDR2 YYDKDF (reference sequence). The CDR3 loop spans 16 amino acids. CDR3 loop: CATSRDPGTANEKLFF. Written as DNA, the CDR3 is TGTGCCACCAGCAGAGATCCGGGGACAGCTAATGAAAAACTGTTTTTT. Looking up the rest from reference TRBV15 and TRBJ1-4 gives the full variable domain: DAMVIQNPRYQVTQFGKPVTLSCSQTLNHNVMYWYQQKSSQAPKLLFHYYDKDFNNEADTPDNFQSRRPNTSFCFLDIRSPGLGDTAMYLCATSRDPGTANEKLFFGSGTQLSVL.

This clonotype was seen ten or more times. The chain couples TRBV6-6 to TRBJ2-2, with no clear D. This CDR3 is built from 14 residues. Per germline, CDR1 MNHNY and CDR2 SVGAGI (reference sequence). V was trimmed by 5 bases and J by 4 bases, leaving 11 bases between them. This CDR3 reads CASSGPVGTGELFF. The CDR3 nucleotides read TGTGCCAGCAGTGGGCCGGTGGGCACCGGGGAGCTGTTTTTT.

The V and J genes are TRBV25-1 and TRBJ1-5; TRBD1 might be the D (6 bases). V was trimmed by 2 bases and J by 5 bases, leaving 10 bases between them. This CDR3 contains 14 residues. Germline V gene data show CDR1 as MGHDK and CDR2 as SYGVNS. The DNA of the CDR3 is TGTGCCAGCAGTGAAGCGGGACAATATCAGCCCCAGCATTTT. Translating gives CASSEAGQYQPQHF.

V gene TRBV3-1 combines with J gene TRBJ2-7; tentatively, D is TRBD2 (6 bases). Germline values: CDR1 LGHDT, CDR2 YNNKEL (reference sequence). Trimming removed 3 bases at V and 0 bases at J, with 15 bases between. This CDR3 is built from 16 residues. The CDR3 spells CASSHYRDLNSYEQYF. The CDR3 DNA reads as TGTGCCAGCAGCCATTACCGGGACTTGAACTCCTACGAGCAGTACTTC.

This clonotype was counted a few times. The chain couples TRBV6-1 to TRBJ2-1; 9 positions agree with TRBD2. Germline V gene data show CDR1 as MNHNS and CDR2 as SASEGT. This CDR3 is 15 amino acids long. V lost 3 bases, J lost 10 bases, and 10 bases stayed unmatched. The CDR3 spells CASSDLAGTRWEQFF. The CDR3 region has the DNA TGTGCCAGCAGTGATCTAGCGGGAACGCGGTGGGAGCAGTTCTTC.

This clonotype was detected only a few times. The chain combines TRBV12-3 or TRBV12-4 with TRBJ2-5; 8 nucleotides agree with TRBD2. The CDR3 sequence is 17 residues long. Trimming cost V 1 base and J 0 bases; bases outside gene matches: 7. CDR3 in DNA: TGTGCCAGCAGTTTAGGCCCACAGCGGGGGTACCAAGAGACCCAGTACTTC. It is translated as CASSLGPQRGYQETQYF.

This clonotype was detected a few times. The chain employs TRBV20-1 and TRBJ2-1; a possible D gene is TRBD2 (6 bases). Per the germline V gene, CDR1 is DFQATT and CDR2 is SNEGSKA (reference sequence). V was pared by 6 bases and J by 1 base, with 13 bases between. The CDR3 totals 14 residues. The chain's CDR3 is CSAPGEASYNEQFF. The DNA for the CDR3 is TGCAGTGCCCCGGGGGAAGCTTCCTACAATGAGCAGTTCTTC.

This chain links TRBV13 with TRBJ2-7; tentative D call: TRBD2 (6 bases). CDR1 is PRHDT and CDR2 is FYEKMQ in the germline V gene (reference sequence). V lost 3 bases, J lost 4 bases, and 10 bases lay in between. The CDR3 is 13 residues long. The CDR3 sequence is CASSFGRIYEQYF. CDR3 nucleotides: TGTGCCAGCAGCTTTGGGAGGATATACGAGCAGTACTTC. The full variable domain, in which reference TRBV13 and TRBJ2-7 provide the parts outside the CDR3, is AAGVIQSPRHLIKEKRETATLKCYPIPRHDTVYWYQQGPGQDPQFLISFYEKMQSDKGSIPDRFSAQQFSDYHSELNMSSLELGDSALYFCASSFGRIYEQYFGPGTRLTVT.

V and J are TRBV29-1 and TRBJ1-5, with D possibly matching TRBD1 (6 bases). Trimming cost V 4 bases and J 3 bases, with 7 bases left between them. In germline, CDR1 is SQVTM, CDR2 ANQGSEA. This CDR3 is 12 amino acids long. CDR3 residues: CSVGQVNQPQHF. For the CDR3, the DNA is TGCAGCGTTGGACAGGTCAATCAGCCCCAGCATTTT.

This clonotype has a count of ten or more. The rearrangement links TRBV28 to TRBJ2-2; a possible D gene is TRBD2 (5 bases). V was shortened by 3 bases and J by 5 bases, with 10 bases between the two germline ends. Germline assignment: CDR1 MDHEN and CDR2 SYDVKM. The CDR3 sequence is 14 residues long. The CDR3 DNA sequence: TGTGCCAGCAGTTTCGGGGTTCAGACCGGGGAGCTGTTTTTT. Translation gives CASSFGVQTGELFF.

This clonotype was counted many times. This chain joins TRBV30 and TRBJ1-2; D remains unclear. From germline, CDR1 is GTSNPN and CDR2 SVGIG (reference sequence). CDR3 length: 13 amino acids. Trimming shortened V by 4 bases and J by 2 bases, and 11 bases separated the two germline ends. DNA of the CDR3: TGTGCCTGGAACTCGGGCAGGAACTATGGCTACACCTTC. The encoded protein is CAWNSGRNYGYTF.

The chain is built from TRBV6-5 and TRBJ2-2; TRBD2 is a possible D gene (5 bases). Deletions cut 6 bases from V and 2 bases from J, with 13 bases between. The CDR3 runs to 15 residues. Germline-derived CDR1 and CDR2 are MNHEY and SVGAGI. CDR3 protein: CASSDPGSNTGELFF. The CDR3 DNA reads TGTGCCAGCAGCGACCCTGGGAGTAACACCGGGGAGCTGTTTTTT.

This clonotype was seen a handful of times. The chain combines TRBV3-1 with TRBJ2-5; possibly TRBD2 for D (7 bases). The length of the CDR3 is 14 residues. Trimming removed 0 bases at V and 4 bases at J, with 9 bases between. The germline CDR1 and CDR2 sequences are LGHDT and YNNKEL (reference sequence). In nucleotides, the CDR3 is TGTGCCAGCAGCCAAGAGGCGGGGGCAGAGACCCAGTACTTC. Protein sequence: CASSQEAGAETQYF.

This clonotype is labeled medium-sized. The CDR3 loop is CAISESLAGGSEQYF. Written as DNA, the CDR3 is TGTGCCATCAGTGAGTCGCTAGCGGGGGGAAGCGAGCAGTACTTC. This chain links TRBV10-3 with TRBJ2-7, with 11 bases identical to TRBD2. Germline V gives CDR1 ENHRY, CDR2 SYGVKD. J lost 6 bases, V lost 0 bases, and 4 bases had no gene match. The CDR3 covers 15 residues.

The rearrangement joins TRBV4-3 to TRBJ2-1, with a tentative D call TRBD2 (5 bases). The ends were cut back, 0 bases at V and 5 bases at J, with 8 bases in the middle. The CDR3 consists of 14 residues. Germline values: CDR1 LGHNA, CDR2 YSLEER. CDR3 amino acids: CASSQDWGDNEQFF. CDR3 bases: TGCGCCAGCAGCCAAGATTGGGGAGACAATGAGCAGTTCTTC.

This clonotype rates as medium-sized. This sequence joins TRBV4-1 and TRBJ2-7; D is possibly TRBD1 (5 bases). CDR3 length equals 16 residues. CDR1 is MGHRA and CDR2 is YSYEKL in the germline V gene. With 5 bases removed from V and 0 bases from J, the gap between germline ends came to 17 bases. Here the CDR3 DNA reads TGCGCCAGCAGCACACCGACAGCGTCAAGCTCCTACGAGCAGTACTTC. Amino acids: CASSTPTASSSYEQYF.

The DNA for the CDR3 is TGTGCCAGCAGTTCGGACAGGGTTCAGCCCCAGCATTTT. Amino acids: CASSSDRVQPQHF. The chain joins TRBV6-2 or TRBV6-3 to TRBJ1-5; 8 bases are shared with TRBD1. V lost 4 bases, J lost 6 bases, and 2 bases stayed unmatched. CDR1 and CDR2 from the germline V gene are MNHEY and SVGEGT. CDR3 length: 13 residues.

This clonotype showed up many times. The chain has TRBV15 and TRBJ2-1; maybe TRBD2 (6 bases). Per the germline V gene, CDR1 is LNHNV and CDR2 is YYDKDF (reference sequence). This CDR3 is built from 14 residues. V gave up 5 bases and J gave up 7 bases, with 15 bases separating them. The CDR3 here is CATSAGRRGNEQFF. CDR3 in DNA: TGTGCCACCAGCGCGGGGAGGAGGGGAAATGAGCAGTTCTTC.

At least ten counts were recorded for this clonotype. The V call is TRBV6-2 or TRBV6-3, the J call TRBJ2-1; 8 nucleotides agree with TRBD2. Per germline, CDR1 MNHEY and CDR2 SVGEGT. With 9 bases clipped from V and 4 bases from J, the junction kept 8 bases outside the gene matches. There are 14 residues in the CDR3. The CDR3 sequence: CASLNSGAYNEQFF. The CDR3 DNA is TGTGCCAGTTTGAATAGCGGGGCATACAATGAGCAGTTCTTC.

CDR3 nucleotides: TGCGCCAGCAGCGGACGTGGGGAAAAACTGTTTTTT. Translating gives CASSGRGEKLFF. The chain carries TRBV4-3 and TRBJ1-4; no firm D call. CDR3 length: 12 residues. The ends were cut back, 5 bases at V and 8 bases at J, with 9 bases in the middle. CDR1 is LGHNA, CDR2 YSLEER, per germline.